Only a few counts were recorded for the clone carrying this T cell receptor beta chain. This entry is derived from a study of blood T cell repertoires in COVID-19. About the study: Sites across the United States, Italy and Spain contributed samples from acute and convalescent COVID-19. Sources were T cells, B-cell-depleted T cells, or PBMCs; the material itself was cDNA or gDNA.

As handled by the study authors: Amplified reference gene primers provided the basis for estimating nucleated cell counts. Generated by immunoSEQ multiplex PCR, the TCRdb table keeps only in-frame clones and is missing some. From that table come the V and J calls and clone size; the DNA was used to work out D and trimming. The table has just under 100,000 clones, just over 85% seen once; the top ten hold approximately 12%. The V end lost 6 bases, the J end lost 8 bases, and 16 bases lay between the germline ends. Per the germline V gene, CDR1 is MNHEY and CDR2 is SMNVEV (reference sequence). The CDR3 sequence is 13 residues long.

This receptor was taken from a woman in her sixties or seventies in a cohort sampled during active or convalescent COVID-19. The chain uses TRBV27 and TRBJ1-2, with a tentative D call TRBD1 (6 bases). What was sequenced was peripheral blood. CDR3 nucleotide sequence: TGTGCCAGCAGGAAATCACAGGGAGAAGGCTACACCTTC. Translation: CASRKSQGEGYTF.